The TCR beta chain described here comes from a study of T cell responses to AZD1222 COVID-19 vaccine. Pooling covered second doses at about 4 or about 12 weeks. Sequencing was performed with immunoSEQ multiplex PCR; in TCRdb, only in-frame clones are kept and a portion is missing. The sample carries about 63,000 clones, 83% recorded once. Germline-derived CDR1 and CDR2 are SGHAT and FQNNGV. This CDR3 region has 13 residues. V was pared by 5 bases and J by 6 bases, with 12 bases between. Study-wide results and limits: Clonal diversity was possibly underestimated, and the donors were mostly white British, with more females. Baseline seropositives among AZD1222 recipients totaled only 5 to 7. Regions left unmutated in variants are reportedly the target of nearly half of spike-specific TCRs.

Details on this clone: No antigen is known for it.

The starting material was peripheral blood, obtained 28 days after the second AZD1222 dose. The rearrangement joins TRBV11-2 to TRBJ2-3; D remains unclear. This receptor was identified in an adult who received the AZD1222 COVID-19 vaccine. DNA of the CDR3: TGTGCCAGCAGCCGGACCCACGGGGATACGCAGTATTTT. It is translated as CASSRTHGDTQYF.